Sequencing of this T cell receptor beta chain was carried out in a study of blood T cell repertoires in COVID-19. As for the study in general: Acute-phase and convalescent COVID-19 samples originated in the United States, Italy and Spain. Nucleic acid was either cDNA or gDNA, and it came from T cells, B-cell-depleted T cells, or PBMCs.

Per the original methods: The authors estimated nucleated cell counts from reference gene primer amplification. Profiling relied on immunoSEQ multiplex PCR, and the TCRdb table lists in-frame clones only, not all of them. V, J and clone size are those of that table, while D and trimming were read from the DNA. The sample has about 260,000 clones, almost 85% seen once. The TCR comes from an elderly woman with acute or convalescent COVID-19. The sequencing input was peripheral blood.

The CDR3 DNA is TGTGCCAGCAGCCAAGACTACCGCGAGCAGTACTTC. Protein sequence: CASSQDYREQYF. The chain employs TRBV4-2 and TRBJ2-7; D ambiguous. V dropped 0 bases and J dropped 6 bases, with 6 bases sitting between them. This CDR3 has 12 amino acids. Germline CDR1 is LGHNA and CDR2 is YNFKEQ.